Each of the 28 T cell receptor beta chains below was sequenced from the same sample in a study of naive and memory T cell subsets. Their antigen targets remain unknown. Study findings and constraints: Naive repertoires, especially CD8, held a few larger clonotypes, possibly memory cells re-expressing CD45RA.

The beta constant-region primer was an equimolar mix of two oligonucleotides covering TRBC1 and TRBC2. The ligated cDNA underwent four PCR rounds using SP2 and nested alpha and beta constant-region primers. Each CDR3 protein is one row after TCRdb ran MiXCR on the UMI-ligation and nested PCR reads. The table shows roughly 150,000 distinct CDR3 sequences, with 22% occurring only once. The sequenced sample was naive CD4+ T cells from blood. The receptor set was obtained from a human donor in good health.

The J gene is TRBJ1-5, the V gene TRBV24-1; 8 bases fit TRBD1. CDR3 length: 15 amino acids. CDR1 is KGHDR and CDR2 is SFDVKD in the germline V gene. V gave up 4 bases and J gave up 4 bases; unmatched junction bases: 5. CDR3 loop: CATSETDRVNQPQHF. The CDR3 DNA reads TGTGCCACCAGTGAGACGGACAGGGTAAATCAGCCCCAGCATTTT.

Ten or more counts support this clonotype. The genes are TRBV3-1 and TRBJ2-7; D gene ambiguous. Per the germline V gene, CDR1 is LGHDT and CDR2 is YNNKEL (reference sequence). Trimming removed 1 base from V and 2 bases from J, with 12 bases in between. The CDR3 is 15 amino acids. CDR3: CASSQGAGATYEQYF. The CDR3 DNA is TGTGCCAGCAGCCAAGGTGCCGGAGCGACCTACGAGCAGTACTTC.

The chain employs TRBV29-1 and TRBJ2-7; 7 bases fit TRBD1. The germline CDR1 and CDR2 sequences are SQVTM and ANQGSEA. The CDR3 consists of 12 residues. Unmatched junction bases numbered 6, after V lost 7 bases and J lost 3 bases. CDR3 nucleotides: TGCAGCGCCCGGGACAGCCACTACGAGCAGTACTTC. Protein sequence: CSARDSHYEQYF.

This clonotype was counted a few times. The chain has TRBV20-1 and TRBJ1-5, with unresolved D. Germline-derived CDR1 and CDR2 are DFQATT and SNEGSKA (reference sequence). The V end was cut by 6 bases, the J end by 5 bases, with 11 bases between. There are 12 residues in the CDR3. The CDR3 nucleotides read TGCAGTGCACCGACTGGGGATCAGCCCCAGCATTTT. Protein: CSAPTGDQPQHF.

This clonotype has a handful of counts. The chain's CDR3 is CASTGFEVGGYTF. CDR3 coding DNA: TGTGCCAGCACAGGTTTCGAAGTAGGCGGCTACACCTTC. The chain combines TRBV2 with TRBJ1-2; no firm D call. This CDR3 comprises 13 residues. Germline V gene lookup returns CDR1 SNHLY and CDR2 FYNNEI. The V gene lost 7 bases and the J gene lost 8 bases, with 17 bases spanning the gap.

The V and J genes are TRBV20-1 and TRBJ2-3; D is unresolved. The V gene's germline CDR1 is DFQATT and CDR2 SNEGSKA (reference sequence). The germline V and J ends were trimmed by 8 bases and 4 bases, with 16 bases remaining between them. The CDR3 has 13 amino acids. CDR3 loop: CSTRSPTPDTQYF. CDR3 coding DNA: TGCAGTACGAGAAGCCCCACTCCAGATACGCAGTATTTT.

The chain uses TRBV6-2 or TRBV6-3 and TRBJ2-7; unclear D gene. This CDR3 is built from 14 residues. V lost 3 bases and J lost 4, with 13 bases in between. Germline lookup yields CDR1 MNHEY and CDR2 SVGEGT. CDR3 DNA sequence: TGTGCCAGCAGTTATGCGACAAGAAGGTACGAGCAGTACTTC. It yields the protein CASSYATRRYEQYF.

In DNA form, the CDR3 reads TGCAGCGTTGGGGGTCTTTCAACTAATGAAAAACTGTTTTTT. Amino acids: CSVGGLSTNEKLFF. This sequence joins TRBV29-1 and TRBJ1-4; D ambiguous. Germline-derived CDR1 and CDR2 are SQVTM and ANQGSEA. The CDR3 is 14 residues long. V was trimmed by 4 bases and J by 0 bases, leaving 9 bases between them.

The rearrangement links TRBV19 to TRBJ2-1; 7 bases fit TRBD2. The CDR3 spans 15 residues. V lost 4 bases to trimming and J lost 7 bases; unmatched junction nucleotides: 10. In germline, CDR1 is LNHDA, CDR2 SQIVND (reference sequence). CDR3 loop: CASSRAAGAINEQFF. CDR3 sequence (DNA): TGTGCCAGTAGTAGAGCGGCGGGAGCCATAAATGAGCAGTTCTTC.

This clonotype occurred a few times. The rearrangement uses TRBV7-9 and TRBJ2-3, with 9 bases matching TRBD1. CDR3 length: 14 amino acids. The germline V gene has CDR1 SEHNR and CDR2 FQNEAQ (reference sequence). The V gene end was trimmed by 9 bases and the J gene end by 4 bases; junction bases not matched to a gene: 8. The CDR3 is CASHKTGGADTQYF. In nucleotides, the CDR3 is TGTGCCAGTCACAAGACAGGGGGGGCAGATACGCAGTATTTT.

The V call is TRBV7-9, the J call TRBJ1-5; D is ambiguous. V was cut by 1 base and J by 0 bases, with 13 bases left in between. Germline CDR1 and CDR2: SEHNR and FQNEAQ (reference sequence). The CDR3 is 17 residues long. DNA for the CDR3: TGTGCCAGCAGCTTAGGGCTCGGGGAGTATAGCAATCAGCCCCAGCATTTT. Its translation: CASSLGLGEYSNQPQHF.

This chain joins TRBV20-1 and TRBJ2-1; D unresolved. There are 12 residues in the CDR3. The V and J ends lost 0 bases and 7 bases respectively, with 7 bases between them. Germline assignment: CDR1 DFQATT and CDR2 SNEGSKA (reference sequence). CDR3: CSARDQGNEQFF. CDR3 in DNA: TGCAGTGCTAGAGATCAAGGAAATGAGCAGTTCTTC.

The rearrangement uses TRBV6-5 and TRBJ2-2; D may be TRBD1 or TRBD2 (5 bases each). Germline V CDR1 and CDR2: MNHEY, SVGAGI. Between the trimmed V and J ends, which lost 7 bases and 0 bases, there was a span of 9 bases. The CDR3 runs 14 residues. CDR3 region: CASTGRPNTGELFF. Written as DNA, the CDR3 is TGTGCCAGCACGGGACGGCCGAACACCGGGGAGCTGTTTTTT.

V gene TRBV19 combines with J gene TRBJ1-5, with 7 nucleotides matching TRBD1. There are 15 residues in the CDR3. The germline CDR1 and CDR2 sequences are LNHDA and SQIVND (reference sequence). V trimming: 6 bases; J trimming: 1 base; junction bases outside the gene matches: 6. DNA of the CDR3: TGTGCCAGTAGACCAGGGGGTGGAAGCAATCAGCCCCAGCATTTT. Translated: CASRPGGGSNQPQHF.

This clonotype came up a few times. The chain combines TRBV6-6 with TRBJ2-3, with 9 positions matching TRBD1. The V and J ends lost 0 bases and 4 bases, in that order; junction bases with no gene match: 2. The CDR3 totals 15 residues. Germline V gene lookup returns CDR1 MNHNY and CDR2 SVGAGI (reference sequence). The CDR3 sequence is CASSYSGTGSDTQYF. The DNA of the CDR3 is TGTGCCAGCAGTTACTCAGGGACAGGGTCAGATACGCAGTATTTT.

This clonotype was counted many times. This rearrangement joins TRBV28 to TRBJ1-6; D remains unclear. Trimming took off 9 bases at V and 7 bases at J, with 16 bases between the two ends. Germline V gene sequence: CDR1 MDHEN, CDR2 SYDVKM. This CDR3 contains 14 residues. The CDR3 DNA sequence: TGTGCCAGTCATCAACAGTTGGGCAATTCACCCCTCCACTTT. Its protein product is CASHQQLGNSPLHF. The variable domain in full, completed from reference TRBV28 and TRBJ1-6, reads DVKVTQSSRYLVKRTGEKVFLECVQDMDHENMFWYRQDPGLGLRLIYFSYDVKMKEKGDIPEGYSVSREKKERFSLILESASTNQTSMYLCASHQQLGNSPLHFGNGTRLTVT.

This chain's CDR3 is CASSLQGVHEQFF. DNA of the CDR3: TGTGCCAGCAGCTTACAAGGAGTCCATGAGCAGTTCTTC. The chain carries TRBV7-2 and TRBJ2-1; the D is unclear. V gave up 2 bases and J gave up 8 bases, with 10 bases separating them. Germline V gene data show CDR1 as SGHTA and CDR2 as FQGNSA. This CDR3 comprises 13 residues.

The gene calls are TRBV7-6 and TRBJ1-1, with 7 positions matching TRBD1. Trimming took 5 bases from V and 1 from J; bases not matched to a gene: 16. The CDR3 extends over 18 amino acids. Germline values: CDR1 SGHVS, CDR2 FNYEAQ. CDR3 sequence: CASSESPPMTGWNTEAFF. The CDR3 coding sequence is TGTGCCAGCAGCGAAAGCCCTCCTATGACAGGGTGGAACACTGAAGCTTTCTTT.

This clonotype appeared a few times. The gene calls are TRBV7-2 and TRBJ2-1; 8 bases align to TRBD2. V trimming: 7 bases; J trimming: 8 bases; junction bases outside the gene matches: 10. Germline V gene sequence: CDR1 SGHTA, CDR2 FQGNSA. The length of the CDR3 is 14 residues. The CDR3 is CASKLWTSTDEQFF. The CDR3 nucleotides are TGTGCCAGCAAACTGTGGACTAGCACGGATGAGCAGTTCTTC.

This rearrangement joins TRBV5-1 to TRBJ2-1, with D unclear. This CDR3 spans 15 amino acids. V shed 0 bases and J shed 6 bases, with 13 bases lying between them. CDR1 and CDR2 (germline): SGHRS, YFSETQ. CDR3 DNA sequence: TGCGCCAGCAGCTTGGACTTCCACTCCGCCAATGAGCAGTTCTTC. Its translation: CASSLDFHSANEQFF.

This clonotype was picked up a small number of times. CDR3 loop: CASSPEEGGYTF. The CDR3 DNA sequence: TGTGCCAGCAGCCCGGAGGAAGGTGGCTACACCTTC. This chain joins TRBV7-9 and TRBJ1-2; D gene unclear. CDR3 size: 12 residues. Germline V lookup: CDR1 SEHNR, CDR2 FQNEAQ (reference sequence). The ends were cut back, 5 bases at V and 7 bases at J, with 11 bases in the middle.

The chain carries TRBV7-2 and TRBJ2-1; 8 positions match TRBD2. CDR1 and CDR2 from the germline V gene are SGHTA and FQGNSA. The CDR3 has 15 residues. The V and J ends lost 2 bases and 5 bases, in that order; junction bases with no gene match: 5. CDR3: CASSLRLARNNEQFF. In DNA form, the CDR3 reads TGTGCCAGCAGCTTAAGACTAGCGCGAAACAATGAGCAGTTCTTC. The full variable domain, rest sourced from reference TRBV7-2 and TRBJ2-1, is GAGVSQSPSNKVTEKGKDVELRCDPISGHTALYWYRQSLGQGLEFLIYFQGNSAPDKSGLPSDRFSAERTGGSVSTLTIQRTQQEDSAVYLCASSLRLARNNEQFFGPGTRLTVL.

This clonotype was detected only a few times. V is TRBV10-1 and J is TRBJ2-7, with D maybe TRBD1 (6 bases). V was clipped by 4 bases and J by 5 bases, with 18 bases between them. Germline values: CDR1 WNHNN, CDR2 SYGVQD (reference sequence). This CDR3 has 15 residues. The CDR3 DNA reads as TGCGCCAGCAGTGGACACCGGGACAACGAGGACGAGCAGTACTTC. The encoded protein is CASSGHRDNEDEQYF.

The chain recombines TRBV30 with TRBJ1-1; D may be TRBD1 (6 bases). V lost 1 base, J lost 5 bases, and 11 bases lay in between. CDR3 length equals 13 residues. Germline V gene data show CDR1 as GTSNPN and CDR2 as SVGIG (reference sequence). Here the CDR3 reads CAWSAGGGTEAFF. In DNA form, the CDR3 reads TGTGCCTGGAGTGCAGGAGGGGGGACTGAAGCTTTCTTT.

This rearrangement joins TRBV6-2 or TRBV6-3 to TRBJ1-4; D remains ambiguous. Germline CDR1 is MNHEY and CDR2 is SVGEGT. The CDR3 contains 16 residues. The V end was cut by 6 bases, the J end by 0 bases, with 14 bases between. The CDR3 reads CASSPRIPATNEKLFF. The CDR3, as DNA: TGTGCCAGCAGCCCCAGGATTCCAGCAACTAATGAAAAACTGTTTTTT.

V gene TRBV5-1 combines with J gene TRBJ2-5; no reliable D call. Germline loops: CDR1 SGHRS, CDR2 YFSETQ. The CDR3 covers 15 residues. The V end lost 0 bases, the J end lost 4 bases, and 13 bases lay between the germline ends. The CDR3 DNA follows: TGCGCCAGCAGCTTGGGTGTCGGAACGAGAGAGACCCAGTACTTC. The encoded protein is CASSLGVGTRETQYF.

The chain combines TRBV6-5 with TRBJ1-5, with D hard to call. The CDR3 runs to 15 residues. CDR1 and CDR2 (germline): MNHEY, SVGAGI. V dropped 2 bases and J dropped 1 base, with 9 bases sitting between them. CDR3 protein: CASSYGAPSNQPQHF. The CDR3 DNA follows: TGTGCCAGCAGTTACGGTGCTCCGAGCAATCAGCCCCAGCATTTT.

The CDR3 DNA follows: TGCGCCAGCAGCCAAGTTTCCGGGTCCTCAGAGACCCAGTACTTC. Its protein is CASSQVSGSSETQYF. V usage is TRBV4-3 and J usage is TRBJ2-5; D unclear. The germline V gene encodes CDR1 LGHNA and CDR2 YSLEER. V gave up 1 base and J gave up 4 bases, with 13 bases separating them. CDR3 size: 15 residues.